These T cell receptor beta chains were read from a single sample in a study of metastatic and nonmetastatic thyroid tumors. MiXCR was used by TCRdb to re-call the PCR reads. The sample contains 46,000 or so clones, roughly 16% of which appear only once. The sequencing sample was made of blood. All receptors derive from a female donor with papillary thyroid cancer or a benign thyroid nodule (not recorded which). Some clones in this sample may be carry-over from other donors' samples. Each CDR3 is given with its conserved first and last residue. The D gene is left open where the match is weak. Clone size is not always given. Where it is, it says once, few, many or a class for expanded clones.

d_call: TRBD1
j_call: TRBJ2-5
cdr3_length: 14
v_call: TRBV20-1
clone_size: many
cdr3_nt: TGCAGTGCTAGAACCCAGGGGGTCCAGGAGACCCAGTACTTC
cdr3_aa: CSARTQGVQETQYF

d_call: -
j_call: TRBJ2-7
cdr3_length: 16
v_call: TRBV20-1
clone_size: many
cdr3_nt: TGCAGTGCTAGAGATCAAATGAGGCAGGGGTTCTACGAGCAGTACTTC
cdr3_aa: CSARDQMRQGFYEQYF

d_call: TRBD1
j_call: TRBJ1-2
cdr3_length: 14
v_call: TRBV3-1
clone_size: many
cdr3_nt: TGTGCCAGCACCAGGACAGGGGTCGGGGATGGCTACACCTTC
cdr3_aa: CASTRTGVGDGYTF

d_call: -
j_call: TRBJ1-4
cdr3_length: 15
v_call: TRBV27
clone_size: -
cdr3_nt: TGTGCGAGCAGTAGACAGTGGAGAACTAATGAAAAACTGTTTTTT
cdr3_aa: CASSRQWRTNEKLFF

d_call: TRBD1
j_call: TRBJ2-7
cdr3_length: 11
v_call: TRBV29-1
clone_size: many
cdr3_nt: TGCAGCGTGGGACAGAGCTACGAGCAGTACTTC
cdr3_aa: CSVGQSYEQYF

d_call: -
j_call: TRBJ2-7
cdr3_length: 15
v_call: TRBV7-9
clone_size: many
cdr3_nt: TGTGCCAGCAGCTTAGGTCAGGACGCGTCCTACGAGCAGTACTTC
cdr3_aa: CASSLGQDASYEQYF

d_call: TRBD1
j_call: TRBJ1-6
cdr3_length: 15
v_call: TRBV6-5
clone_size: many
cdr3_nt: TGTGCCAGCAGTTACTCGACAGGGAGGATTTCACCCCTCCACTTT
cdr3_aa: CASSYSTGRISPLHF

d_call: -
j_call: TRBJ2-1
cdr3_length: 15
v_call: TRBV6-1
clone_size: once
cdr3_nt: TGTGCCAGCAGCCCTGACAGTAGCTCCTACAATGAGCCGTTCTTC
cdr3_aa: CASSPDSSSYNEPFF

d_call: TRBD1
j_call: TRBJ2-7
cdr3_length: 13
v_call: TRBV7-2
clone_size: many
cdr3_nt: TGTGCCAGCGAGGACAGGATTTCCTACGAGCAGTACTTC
cdr3_aa: CASEDRISYEQYF

d_call: TRBD1
j_call: TRBJ2-2
cdr3_length: 14
v_call: TRBV14
clone_size: -
cdr3_nt: TGTGCCAGCAGCCACGACAGGGGGACCGGGGAGCTGTTTTTT
cdr3_aa: CASSHDRGTGELFF

d_call: -
j_call: TRBJ2-7
cdr3_length: 15
v_call: TRBV12-3/TRBV12-4
clone_size: -
cdr3_nt: TGTGCCAGCAGTAGCAGGACAAGGGCAGCCTACGAGCAGTACTTC
cdr3_aa: CASSSRTRAAYEQYF

d_call: -
j_call: TRBJ2-7
cdr3_length: 14
v_call: TRBV5-4
clone_size: many
cdr3_nt: TGTGCCAGCAGCTTGGCCGCGGGGCACTACGAGCAGTACTTC
cdr3_aa: CASSLAAGHYEQYF

d_call: -
j_call: TRBJ2-7
cdr3_length: 12
v_call: TRBV19
clone_size: many
cdr3_nt: TGTGCCAGTAGTACTTCGGGGTACGAGCAGTACTTC
cdr3_aa: CASSTSGYEQYF

d_call: -
j_call: TRBJ2-1
cdr3_length: 15
v_call: TRBV11-2
clone_size: once
cdr3_nt: TGCGCCATCATCTTAGACTCGGGGGCGGCAGGTTCTGGGATCTTC
cdr3_aa: CAIILDSGAAGSGIF

d_call: TRBD2
j_call: TRBJ2-5
cdr3_length: 13
v_call: TRBV7-2
clone_size: many
cdr3_nt: TGTGCCAGCAGAGCGGGGGGGGACGAGACCCAGTACTTC
cdr3_aa: CASRAGGDETQYF

d_call: -
j_call: TRBJ2-3
cdr3_length: 14
v_call: TRBV19
clone_size: few
cdr3_nt: TGTGCCAGTAGTAAACAGCGGACCACAGATACGCAGTATTTT
cdr3_aa: CASSKQRTTDTQYF

d_call: TRBD1
j_call: TRBJ2-1
cdr3_length: 15
v_call: TRBV7-2
clone_size: many
cdr3_nt: TGTGCCAGCAGATCGGGACAGGGGGCCCGCAATGAGCAGTTCTTC
cdr3_aa: CASRSGQGARNEQFF

d_call: TRBD2
j_call: TRBJ2-7
cdr3_length: 19
v_call: TRBV19
clone_size: many
cdr3_nt: TGTGCCAGTAGTATAGCTTCGGGGGGAGCCGGTCTTCGATCCTACGAGCAGTACTTC
cdr3_aa: CASSIASGGAGLRSYEQYF

d_call: -
j_call: TRBJ2-7
cdr3_length: 14
v_call: TRBV11-2
clone_size: many
cdr3_nt: TGTGCCAGCAGCTATGGTGTCGGGTCCTACGAGCAGTACTTC
cdr3_aa: CASSYGVGSYEQYF

d_call: TRBD1
j_call: TRBJ2-7
cdr3_length: 15
v_call: TRBV6-1
clone_size: -
cdr3_nt: TGTGCCAGCAGTTCTCATCGACAGGGATCCTACGAGCAGTACTTC
cdr3_aa: CASSSHRQGSYEQYF

d_call: -
j_call: TRBJ2-1
cdr3_length: 15
v_call: TRBV7-9
clone_size: many
cdr3_nt: TGTGCCAGCAGCCCCTGGGGGGGGGCGCAGAATGAGCAGTTCTTC
cdr3_aa: CASSPWGGAQNEQFF

d_call: -
j_call: TRBJ1-6
cdr3_length: 16
v_call: TRBV28
clone_size: few
cdr3_nt: TGTGCCAGCAGTTACTCGGGGGGGGCAGGGGACTCACCCCTCCACTTT
cdr3_aa: CASSYSGGAGDSPLHF

d_call: -
j_call: TRBJ2-7
cdr3_length: 14
v_call: TRBV2
clone_size: few
cdr3_nt: TGTGCCAGCAGTGAGGGCTCTAAGGGGTACGAGCAGTACTTC
cdr3_aa: CASSEGSKGYEQYF

d_call: -
j_call: TRBJ1-3
cdr3_length: 14
v_call: TRBV3-1
clone_size: -
cdr3_nt: TGTGCCAGCAGTCCGACAGACTCTGGAAACACCATATATTTT
cdr3_aa: CASSPTDSGNTIYF

d_call: -
j_call: TRBJ2-7
cdr3_length: 14
v_call: TRBV30
clone_size: many
cdr3_nt: TGTGCCTGGATTAAAGGTGGATCCAGGGCCGAGCAGTACTTC
cdr3_aa: CAWIKGGSRAEQYF

d_call: -
j_call: TRBJ1-6
cdr3_length: 15
v_call: TRBV6-5
clone_size: few
cdr3_nt: TGTGCCAGCAGTTACAGGCCTGGGAATAATTCACCCCTCCACTTT
cdr3_aa: CASSYRPGNNSPLHF

d_call: -
j_call: TRBJ2-3
cdr3_length: 13
v_call: TRBV30
clone_size: -
cdr3_nt: TGTGCCTGGAGATCCCTCTCGGGGGATACGCAGTATTTT
cdr3_aa: CAWRSLSGDTQYF

d_call: -
j_call: TRBJ1-3
cdr3_length: 14
v_call: TRBV28
clone_size: many
cdr3_nt: TGTGCCAGCAGTTTGGAGGAGGGGAGGAACACCATATATTTT
cdr3_aa: CASSLEEGRNTIYF

d_call: -
j_call: TRBJ2-1
cdr3_length: 12
v_call: TRBV2
clone_size: many
cdr3_nt: TGTGCCAGCAGTGAATGGAGGGGTGAGCAGTTCTTC
cdr3_aa: CASSEWRGEQFF

d_call: -
j_call: TRBJ2-7
cdr3_length: 15
v_call: TRBV3-1
clone_size: many
cdr3_nt: TGTGCCAGCAGCCAAGATTTAGACCCCTCCTACGAGCAGTACTTC
cdr3_aa: CASSQDLDPSYEQYF

d_call: -
j_call: TRBJ1-3
cdr3_length: 15
v_call: TRBV6-1
clone_size: -
cdr3_nt: TGTACCAGCAGGGTACAGGCATACTCTGGAAACACCATATATTTT
cdr3_aa: CTSRVQAYSGNTIYF

d_call: TRBD1
j_call: TRBJ1-1
cdr3_length: 16
v_call: TRBV6-1
clone_size: few
cdr3_nt: TGTGCCAGCAGTGTAGGGACAGGGAGAATGAACACTGAAGCTTTCTTT
cdr3_aa: CASSVGTGRMNTEAFF

d_call: -
j_call: TRBJ2-7
cdr3_length: 14
v_call: TRBV6-1
clone_size: -
cdr3_nt: TGTGCCAGCATTGTTCGAGGGAGTTCCTACGAGCAGTACTTC
cdr3_aa: CASIVRGSSYEQYF

d_call: TRBD1
j_call: TRBJ1-5
cdr3_length: 18
v_call: TRBV6-2/TRBV6-3
clone_size: -
cdr3_nt: TGTGACAGCGGCCCCGGACAGGGGGCTGGTTTAAGCAATCAGCCCCAGCATTTT
cdr3_aa: CDSGPGQGAGLSNQPQHF